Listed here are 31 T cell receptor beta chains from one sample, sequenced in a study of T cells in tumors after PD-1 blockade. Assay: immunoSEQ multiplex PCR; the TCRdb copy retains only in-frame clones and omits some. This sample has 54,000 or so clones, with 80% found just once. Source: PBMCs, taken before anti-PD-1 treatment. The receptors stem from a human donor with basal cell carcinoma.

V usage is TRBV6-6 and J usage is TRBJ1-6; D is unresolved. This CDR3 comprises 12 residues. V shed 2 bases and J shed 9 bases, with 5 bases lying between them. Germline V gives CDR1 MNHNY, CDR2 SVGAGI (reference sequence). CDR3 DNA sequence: TGTGCCAGCAGTTACGAGGTTTCACCCCTCCACTTT. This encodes CASSYEVSPLHF.

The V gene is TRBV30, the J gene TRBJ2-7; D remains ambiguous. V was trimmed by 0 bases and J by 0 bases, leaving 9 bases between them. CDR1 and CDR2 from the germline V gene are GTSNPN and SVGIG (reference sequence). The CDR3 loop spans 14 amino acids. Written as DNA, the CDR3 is TGTGCCTGGAGTGTACGGCGGAGCTCCTACGAGCAGTACTTC. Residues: CAWSVRRSSYEQYF.

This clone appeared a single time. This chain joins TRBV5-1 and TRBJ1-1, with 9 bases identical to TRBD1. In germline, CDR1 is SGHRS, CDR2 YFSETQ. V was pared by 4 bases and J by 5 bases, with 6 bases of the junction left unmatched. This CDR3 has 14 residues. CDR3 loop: CASSMGQGGTEAFF. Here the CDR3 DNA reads TGCGCCAGCAGCATGGGACAGGGTGGAACTGAAGCTTTCTTT.

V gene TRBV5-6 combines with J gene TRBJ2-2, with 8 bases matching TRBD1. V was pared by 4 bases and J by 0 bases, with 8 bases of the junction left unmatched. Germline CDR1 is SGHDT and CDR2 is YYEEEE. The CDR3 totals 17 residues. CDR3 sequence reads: CASSRRQGFSNTGELFF. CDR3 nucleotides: TGTGCCAGCAGCAGAAGACAGGGGTTCTCGAACACCGGGGAGCTGTTTTTT.

The CDR3 coding sequence is TGCGCCAGCAGTGAGGCACTCAAAAACATTCAGTACTTC. It encodes CASSEALKNIQYF. The rearrangement uses TRBV10-2 and TRBJ2-4; no definite D call. V dropped 2 bases and J dropped 3 bases, with 5 bases sitting between them. The germline V gene has CDR1 WSHSY and CDR2 SAAADI. The CDR3 is made up of 13 amino acids.

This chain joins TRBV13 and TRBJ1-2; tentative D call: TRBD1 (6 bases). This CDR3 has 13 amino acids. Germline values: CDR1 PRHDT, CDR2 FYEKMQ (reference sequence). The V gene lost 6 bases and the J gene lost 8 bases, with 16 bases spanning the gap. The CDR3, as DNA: TGTGCCAGCAGTTCGAGGACAGACTGGGGCTACACCTTC. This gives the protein CASSSRTDWGYTF.

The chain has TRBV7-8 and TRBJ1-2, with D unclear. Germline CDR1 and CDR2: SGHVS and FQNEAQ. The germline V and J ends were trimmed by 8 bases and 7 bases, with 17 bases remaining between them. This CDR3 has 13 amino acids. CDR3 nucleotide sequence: TGTGCCAGCGGAATCGGGGAGGTGGGTGGCTACACCTTC. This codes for CASGIGEVGGYTF. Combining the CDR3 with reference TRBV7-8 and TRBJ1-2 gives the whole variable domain GAGVSQSPRYKVAKRGQDVALRCDPISGHVSLFWYQQALGQGPEFLTYFQNEAQLDKSGLPSDRFFAERPEGSVSTLKIQRTQQEDSAVYLCASGIGEVGGYTFGSGTRLTVV.

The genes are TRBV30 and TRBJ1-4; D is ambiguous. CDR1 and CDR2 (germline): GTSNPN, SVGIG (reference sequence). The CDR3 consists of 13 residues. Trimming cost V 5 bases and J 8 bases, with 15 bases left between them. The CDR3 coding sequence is TGTGCCTGGGGAGGGATTAGCTACGAAAAACTGTTTTTT. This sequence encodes CAWGGISYEKLFF.

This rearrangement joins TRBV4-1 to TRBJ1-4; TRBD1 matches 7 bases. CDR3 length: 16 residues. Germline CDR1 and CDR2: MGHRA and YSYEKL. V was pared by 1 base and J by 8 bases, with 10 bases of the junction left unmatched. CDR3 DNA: TGCGCCAGCAGCCAAGCCACTGACAGGGTCCAGGAAAAACTGTTTTTT. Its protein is CASSQATDRVQEKLFF.

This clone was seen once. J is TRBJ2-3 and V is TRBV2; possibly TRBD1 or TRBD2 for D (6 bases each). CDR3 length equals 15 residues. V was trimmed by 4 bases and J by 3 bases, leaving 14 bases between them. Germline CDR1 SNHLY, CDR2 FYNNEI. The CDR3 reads CASSGWGAETDTQYF. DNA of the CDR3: TGTGCCAGCAGTGGCTGGGGGGCGGAGACAGATACGCAGTATTTT.

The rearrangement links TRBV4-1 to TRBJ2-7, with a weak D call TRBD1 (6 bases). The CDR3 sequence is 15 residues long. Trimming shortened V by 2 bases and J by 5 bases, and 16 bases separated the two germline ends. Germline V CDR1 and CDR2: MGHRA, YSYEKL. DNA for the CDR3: TGCGCCAGCAGCCAACAGGGCAGGGGATTCGACGAGCAGTACTTC. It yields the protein CASSQQGRGFDEQYF.

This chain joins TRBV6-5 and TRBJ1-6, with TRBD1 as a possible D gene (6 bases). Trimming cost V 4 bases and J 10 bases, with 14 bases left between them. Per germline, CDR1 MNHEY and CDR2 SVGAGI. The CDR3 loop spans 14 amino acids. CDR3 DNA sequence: TGTGCCAGCAGTTGGACAGACGGGGACTCACCCCTCCACTTT. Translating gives CASSWTDGDSPLHF.

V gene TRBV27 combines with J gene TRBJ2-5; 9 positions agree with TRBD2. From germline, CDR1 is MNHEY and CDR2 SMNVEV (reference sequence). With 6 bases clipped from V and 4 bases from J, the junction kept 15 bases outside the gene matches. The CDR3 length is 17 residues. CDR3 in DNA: TGTGCCAGCAGGACACAGGTCCGCGGGGGGGCTGGAGAGACCCAGTACTTC. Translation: CASRTQVRGGAGETQYF.

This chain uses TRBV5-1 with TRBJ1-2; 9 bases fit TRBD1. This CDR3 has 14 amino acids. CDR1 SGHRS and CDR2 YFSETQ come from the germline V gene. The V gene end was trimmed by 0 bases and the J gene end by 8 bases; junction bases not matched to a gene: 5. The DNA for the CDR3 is TGCGCCAGCAGCTTGGTTGGACAGGGGCGAGGCTACACCTTC. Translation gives CASSLVGQGRGYTF.

The CDR3 sequence: CAWSPGTGFFGYTF. CDR3 DNA: TGTGCCTGGAGTCCGGGGACAGGGTTTTTTGGCTACACCTTC. The rearrangement joins TRBV30 to TRBJ1-2, with 9 bases matching TRBD1. Trimming removed 2 bases from V and 7 bases from J; junction bases left unmatched: 8. Germline CDR1 reads GTSNPN; CDR2 reads SVGIG (reference sequence). This CDR3 contains 14 residues.

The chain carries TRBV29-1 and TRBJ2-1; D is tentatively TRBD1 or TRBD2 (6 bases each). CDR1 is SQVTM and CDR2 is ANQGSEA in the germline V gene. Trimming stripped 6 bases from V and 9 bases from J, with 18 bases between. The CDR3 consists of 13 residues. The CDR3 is CSVDYTGLGEQFF. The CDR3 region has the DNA TGCAGCGTGGACTATACAGGGTTGGGTGAGCAGTTCTTC.

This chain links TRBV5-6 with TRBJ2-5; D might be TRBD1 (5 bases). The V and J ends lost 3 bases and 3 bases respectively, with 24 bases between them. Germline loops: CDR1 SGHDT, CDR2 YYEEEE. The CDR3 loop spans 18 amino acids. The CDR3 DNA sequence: TGTGCCAGCAGCTATATACCTACCTTGGGGCGTACAGAAGAGACCCAGTACTTC. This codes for CASSYIPTLGRTEETQYF.

The CDR3 coding sequence is TGTGCCAGCAGCTTGGTTACAGGTATCCAAGAGACCCAGTACTTC. Its protein is CASSLVTGIQETQYF. The genes are TRBV5-6 and TRBJ2-5; weak D call: TRBD1 (5 bases). The germline gives CDR1 SGHDT, CDR2 YYEEEE. The CDR3 sequence is 15 residues long. V was trimmed by 0 bases and J by 1 base, leaving 10 bases between them.

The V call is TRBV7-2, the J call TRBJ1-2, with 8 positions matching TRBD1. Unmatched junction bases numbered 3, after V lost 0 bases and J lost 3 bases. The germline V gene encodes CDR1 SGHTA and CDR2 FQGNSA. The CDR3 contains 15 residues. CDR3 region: CASSLARGLDYGYTF. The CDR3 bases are TGTGCCAGCAGCTTAGCCAGGGGGCTAGACTATGGCTACACCTTC.

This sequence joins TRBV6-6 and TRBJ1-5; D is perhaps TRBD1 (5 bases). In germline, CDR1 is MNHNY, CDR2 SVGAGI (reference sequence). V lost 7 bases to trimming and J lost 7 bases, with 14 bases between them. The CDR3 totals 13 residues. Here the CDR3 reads CASTPWEGQPQHF. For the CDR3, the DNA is TGTGCCAGCACCCCTTGGGAGGGGCAGCCCCAGCATTTT.

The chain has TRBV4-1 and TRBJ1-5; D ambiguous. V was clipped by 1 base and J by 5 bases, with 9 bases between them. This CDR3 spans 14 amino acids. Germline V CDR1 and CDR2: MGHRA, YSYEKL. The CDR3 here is CASSQVTLHQPQHF. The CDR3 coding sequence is TGCGCCAGCAGCCAAGTGACACTTCATCAGCCCCAGCATTTT.

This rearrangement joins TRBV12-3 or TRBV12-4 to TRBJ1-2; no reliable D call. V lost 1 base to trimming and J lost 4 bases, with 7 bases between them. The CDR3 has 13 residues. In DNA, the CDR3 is TGTGCCAGCAGTTTAGACAGCTTCTATGGCTACACCTTC. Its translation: CASSLDSFYGYTF.

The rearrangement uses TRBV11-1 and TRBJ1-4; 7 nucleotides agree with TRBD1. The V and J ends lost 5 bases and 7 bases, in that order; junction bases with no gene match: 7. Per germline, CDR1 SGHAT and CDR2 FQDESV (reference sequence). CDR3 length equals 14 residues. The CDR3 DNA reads TGTGCCAGCAGCGTCGGACAGGATCGTGAAAAACTGTTTTTT. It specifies CASSVGQDREKLFF.

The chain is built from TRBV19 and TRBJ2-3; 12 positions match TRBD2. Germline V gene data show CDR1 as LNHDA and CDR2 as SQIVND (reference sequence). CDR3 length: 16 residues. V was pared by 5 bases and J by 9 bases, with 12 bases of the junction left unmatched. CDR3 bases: TGTGCCAGTAGTCCCCTAGCGGGGGGGCGGTTTAGGACGCAGTATTTT. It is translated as CASSPLAGGRFRTQYF.

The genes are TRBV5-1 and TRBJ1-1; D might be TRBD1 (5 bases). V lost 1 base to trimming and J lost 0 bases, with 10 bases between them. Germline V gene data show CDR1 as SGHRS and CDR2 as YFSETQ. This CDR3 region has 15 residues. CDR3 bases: TGCGCCAGCAGCTTGCAGGGAGGTGTGAACACTGAAGCTTTCTTT. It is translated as CASSLQGGVNTEAFF.

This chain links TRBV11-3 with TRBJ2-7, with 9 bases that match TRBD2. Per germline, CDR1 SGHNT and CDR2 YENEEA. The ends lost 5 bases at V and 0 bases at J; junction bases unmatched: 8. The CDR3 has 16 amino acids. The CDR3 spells CASSPIHSGSSYEQYF. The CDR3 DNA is TGTGCCAGCAGCCCTATTCATAGCGGGAGCTCCTACGAGCAGTACTTC.

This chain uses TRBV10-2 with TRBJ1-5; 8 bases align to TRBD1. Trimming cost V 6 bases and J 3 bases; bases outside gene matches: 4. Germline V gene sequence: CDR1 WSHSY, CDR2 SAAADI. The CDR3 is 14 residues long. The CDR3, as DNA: TGCGCCAGCAGGGAGGGACAGGTCAATCAGCCCCAGCATTTT. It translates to CASREGQVNQPQHF.

In DNA form, the CDR3 reads TGTGCCAGCAGCGTTGGGGGGGCAGGGTCTGAAAAACTGTTTTTT. Translated: CASSVGGAGSEKLFF. The chain links TRBV13 to TRBJ1-4; weak D call: TRBD1 (6 bases). CDR3 length: 15 amino acids. V was shortened by 5 bases and J by 7 bases, with 17 bases between the two germline ends. The germline V gene has CDR1 PRHDT and CDR2 FYEKMQ (reference sequence).

CDR3 in amino acids: CASSLAKLETQYF. The CDR3 DNA is TGTGCCAGCAGTTTAGCGAAGCTAGAGACCCAGTACTTC. The chain uses TRBV12-3 or TRBV12-4 and TRBJ2-5; D ambiguous. The CDR3 consists of 13 residues. With 0 bases removed from V and 4 bases from J, the gap between germline ends came to 6 bases.

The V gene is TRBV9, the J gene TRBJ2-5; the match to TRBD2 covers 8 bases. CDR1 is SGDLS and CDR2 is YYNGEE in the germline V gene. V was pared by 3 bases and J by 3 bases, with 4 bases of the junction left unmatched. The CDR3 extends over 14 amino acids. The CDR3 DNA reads TGTGCCAGCAGCGAGGCGGGGGGCGAAGAGACCCAGTACTTC. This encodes CASSEAGGEETQYF.

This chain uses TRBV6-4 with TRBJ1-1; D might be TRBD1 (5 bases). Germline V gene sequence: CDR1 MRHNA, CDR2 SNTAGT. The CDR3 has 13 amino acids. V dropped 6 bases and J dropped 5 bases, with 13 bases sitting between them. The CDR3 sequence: CASSTGPGTEAFF. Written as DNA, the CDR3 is TGTGCCAGCAGCACAGGCCCAGGAACTGAAGCTTTCTTT.